This record looks at one TCR beta chain sequence and its context. The source of the sample is a study of blood T cell repertoires in COVID-19. The germline V gene encodes CDR1 MGHRA and CDR2 YSYEKL. V lost 1 base to trimming and J lost 4 bases; unmatched junction nucleotides: 9. There are 16 residues in the CDR3. Assignments of participants to cohorts depended upon their own reported clinical history. TCRdb's table, derived via immunoSEQ multiplex PCR, lists solely in-frame clones and lacks some. The profile shows about 320,000 clones, 90% of them singletons. This receptor was taken from a man aged 55 to 70 who had recovered from COVID-19. The gene calls are TRBV4-1 and TRBJ1-2; the match to TRBD1 covers 7 bases. The material sequenced was PBMCs or T cells enriched from blood (not recorded which). CDR3 nucleotides: TGCGCCAGCAGCCAAGGACCGACGGGACAGATCTATGGCTACACCTTC. Translated, it gives CASSQGPTGQIYGYTF.